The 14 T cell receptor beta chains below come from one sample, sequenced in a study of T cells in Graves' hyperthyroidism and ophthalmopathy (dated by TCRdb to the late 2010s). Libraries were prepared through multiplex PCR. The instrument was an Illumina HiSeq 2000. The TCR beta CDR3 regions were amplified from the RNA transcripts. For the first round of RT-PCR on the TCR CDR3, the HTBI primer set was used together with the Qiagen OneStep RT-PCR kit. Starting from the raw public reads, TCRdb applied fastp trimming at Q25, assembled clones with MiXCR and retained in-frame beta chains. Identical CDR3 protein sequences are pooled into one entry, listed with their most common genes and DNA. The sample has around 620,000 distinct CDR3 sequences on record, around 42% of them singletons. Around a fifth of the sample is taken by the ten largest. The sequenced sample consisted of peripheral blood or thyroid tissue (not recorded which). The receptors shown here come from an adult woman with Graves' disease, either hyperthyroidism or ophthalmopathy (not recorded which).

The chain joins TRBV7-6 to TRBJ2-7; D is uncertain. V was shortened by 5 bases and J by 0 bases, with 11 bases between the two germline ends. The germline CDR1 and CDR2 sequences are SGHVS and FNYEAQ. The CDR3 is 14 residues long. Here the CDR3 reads CASSPGPPSYEQYF. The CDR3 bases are TGTGCCAGCAGCCCGGGCCCACCCTCCTACGAGCAGTACTTC.

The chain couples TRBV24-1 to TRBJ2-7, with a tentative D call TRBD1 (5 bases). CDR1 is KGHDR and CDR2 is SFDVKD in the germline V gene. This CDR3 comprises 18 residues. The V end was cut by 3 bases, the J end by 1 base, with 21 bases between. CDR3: CATSDLGLPDSRSYEQYF. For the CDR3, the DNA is TGTGCCACCAGTGATCTGGGTCTTCCTGACAGTCGATCCTACGAGCAGTACTTC.

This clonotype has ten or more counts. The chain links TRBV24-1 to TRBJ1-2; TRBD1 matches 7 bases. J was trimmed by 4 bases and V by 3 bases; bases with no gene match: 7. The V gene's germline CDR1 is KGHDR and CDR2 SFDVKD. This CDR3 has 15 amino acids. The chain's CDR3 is CATSDTTGDIYGYTF. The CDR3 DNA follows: TGTGCCACCAGTGATACTACAGGGGACATCTATGGCTACACCTTC.

For the CDR3, the DNA is TGTGCCAGCAGTGAGAGCAGGAGCGGCCCTTCCGGGGAGACCCAGTACTTC. Translation gives CASSESRSGPSGETQYF. J is TRBJ2-5 and V is TRBV25-1, with a weak D call TRBD2 (5 bases). Between the trimmed V and J ends, which lost 3 bases and 5 bases, there was a span of 22 bases. This CDR3 spans 17 amino acids. From germline, CDR1 is MGHDK and CDR2 SYGVNS. Together with reference TRBV25-1 and TRBJ2-5, the CDR3 gives the full variable domain: EADIYQTPRYLVIGTGKKITLECSQTMGHDKMYWYQQDPGMELHLIHYSYGVNSTEKGDLSSESTVSRIRTEHFPLTLESARPSHTSQYLCASSESRSGPSGETQYFGPGTRLLVL.

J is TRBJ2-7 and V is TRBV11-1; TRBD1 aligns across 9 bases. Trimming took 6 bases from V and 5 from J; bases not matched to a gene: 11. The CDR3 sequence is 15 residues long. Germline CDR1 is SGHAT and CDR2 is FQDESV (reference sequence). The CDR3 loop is CASSSTGTGIDEQYF. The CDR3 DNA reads TGTGCCAGCAGTTCGACCGGGACAGGGATCGACGAGCAGTACTTC. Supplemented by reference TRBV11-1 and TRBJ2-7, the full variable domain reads EAEVAQSPRYKITEKSQAVAFWCDPISGHATLYWYRQILGQGPELLVQFQDESVVDDSQLPKDRFSAERLKGVDSTLKIQPAELGDSAMYLCASSSTGTGIDEQYFGPGTRLTVT.

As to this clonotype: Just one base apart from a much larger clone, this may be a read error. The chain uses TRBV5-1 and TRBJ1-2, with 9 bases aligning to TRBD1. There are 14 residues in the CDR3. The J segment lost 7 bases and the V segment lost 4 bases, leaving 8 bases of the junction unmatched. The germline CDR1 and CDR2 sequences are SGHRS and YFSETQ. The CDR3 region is CASSITGGGGGYTF. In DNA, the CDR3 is TGCGCCAGCAGCATTACAGGGGGCGGGGGTGGCTACACCTTC.

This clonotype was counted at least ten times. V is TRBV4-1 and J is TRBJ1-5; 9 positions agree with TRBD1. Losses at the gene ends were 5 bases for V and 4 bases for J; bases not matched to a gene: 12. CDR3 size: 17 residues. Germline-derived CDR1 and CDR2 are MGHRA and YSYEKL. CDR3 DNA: TGCGCCAGCAGCACCGGGACAGGGTCCCTTGGGAATCAGCCCCAGCATTTT. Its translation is CASSTGTGSLGNQPQHF.

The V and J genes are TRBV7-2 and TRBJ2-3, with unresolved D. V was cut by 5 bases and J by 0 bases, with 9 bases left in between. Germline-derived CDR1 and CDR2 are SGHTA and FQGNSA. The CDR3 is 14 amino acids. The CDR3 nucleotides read TGTGCCAGCAGCCGACTCCCGAGCACAGATACGCAGTATTTT. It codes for CASSRLPSTDTQYF.

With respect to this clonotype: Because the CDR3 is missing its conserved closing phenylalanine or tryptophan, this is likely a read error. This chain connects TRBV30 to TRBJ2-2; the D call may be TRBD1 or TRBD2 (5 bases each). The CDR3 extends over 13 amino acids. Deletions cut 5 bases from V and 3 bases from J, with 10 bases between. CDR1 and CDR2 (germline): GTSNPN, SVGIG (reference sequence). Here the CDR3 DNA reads TGTGCCTGGTCCGGGACCTACACCGGGGAGCTGTTTCTT. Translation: CAWSGTYTGELFL.

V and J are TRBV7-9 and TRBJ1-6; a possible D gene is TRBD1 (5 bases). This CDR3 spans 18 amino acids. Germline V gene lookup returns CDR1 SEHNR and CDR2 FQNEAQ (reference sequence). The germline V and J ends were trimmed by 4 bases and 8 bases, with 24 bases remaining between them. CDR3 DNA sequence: TGTGCCAGCAGCTCGGACGGGGCCCCCTTCCTTTCACATTCACCCCTCCACTTT. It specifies CASSSDGAPFLSHSPLHF.

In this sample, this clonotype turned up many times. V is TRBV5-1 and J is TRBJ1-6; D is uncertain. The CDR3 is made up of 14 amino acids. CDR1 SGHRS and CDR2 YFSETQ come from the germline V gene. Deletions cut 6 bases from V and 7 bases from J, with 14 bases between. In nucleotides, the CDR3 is TGCGCCAGCACCCGACGGGGTGGCAATTCACCCCTCCACTTT. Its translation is CASTRRGGNSPLHF. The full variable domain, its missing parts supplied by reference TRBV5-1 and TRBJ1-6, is KAGVTQTPRYLIKTRGQQVTLSCSPISGHRSVSWYQQTPGQGLQFLFEYFSETQRNKGNFPGRFSGRQFSNSRSEMNVSTLELGDSALYLCASTRRGGNSPLHFGNGTRLTVT.

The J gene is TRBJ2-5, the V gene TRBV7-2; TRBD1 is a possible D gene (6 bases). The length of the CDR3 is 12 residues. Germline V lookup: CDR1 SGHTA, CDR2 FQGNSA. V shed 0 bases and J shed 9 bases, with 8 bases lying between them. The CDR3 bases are TGTGCCAGCAGCTTAGCAGCAGGGGCCCAGTACTTC. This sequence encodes CASSLAAGAQYF.

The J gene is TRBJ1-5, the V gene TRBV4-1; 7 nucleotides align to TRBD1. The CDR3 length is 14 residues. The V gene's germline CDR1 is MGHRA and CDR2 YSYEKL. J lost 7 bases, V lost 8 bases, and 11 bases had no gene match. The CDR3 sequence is CASGRIRGNQPQHF. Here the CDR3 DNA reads TGCGCCAGCGGCCGTATCAGGGGGAACCAGCCCCAGCATTTT.

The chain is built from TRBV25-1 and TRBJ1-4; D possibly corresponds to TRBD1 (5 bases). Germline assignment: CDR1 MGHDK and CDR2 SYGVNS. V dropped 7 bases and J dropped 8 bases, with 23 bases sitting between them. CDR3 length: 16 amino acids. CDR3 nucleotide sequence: TGTGCCAGCAACACCACGGGACCCTTGCCCGAGGAAAAACTGTTTTTT. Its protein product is CASNTTGPLPEEKLFF.